This T cell receptor beta chain was recorded in a study of HIV-infected patients and healthy controls. This clonotype is deemed medium-sized. TCRdb processed the 5' RACE reads anew with MiXCR; each CDR3 protein has one entry. The table lists 18,000 or so distinct CDR3 sequences, approximately 19% of them singletons. Germline V gene lookup returns CDR1 LNHNV and CDR2 YYDKDF (reference sequence). With 0 bases clipped from V and 3 bases from J, the junction kept 21 bases outside the gene matches. This CDR3 has 24 residues. The chain employs TRBV15 and TRBJ2-1; TRBD2 matches 15 bases. The receptor comes from a human donor in good health. Sequenced input: CD8+ T cells from blood. Here the CDR3 reads CATSRDRRLLGLAGGNPFYNEQFF. CDR3 coding DNA: TGTGCCACCAGCAGAGATCGTCGCCTCCTGGGACTAGCGGGAGGAAACCCTTTCTACAATGAGCAGTTCTTC. Complete variable domain (other parts from reference TRBV15 and TRBJ2-1): DAMVIQNPRYQVTQFGKPVTLSCSQTLNHNVMYWYQQKSSQAPKLLFHYYDKDFNNEADTPDNFQSRRPNTSFCFLDIRSPGLGDTAMYLCATSRDRRLLGLAGGNPFYNEQFFGPGTRLTVL.